This T cell receptor (beta chain) was sequenced for a study of Ad26.COV2.S vaccination and SARS-CoV-2 variants. The study's findings and limits: A substantial breadth of spike-specific CD8+ and CD4+ T cell responses after vaccination has been reported.

Regarding this clone: Its antigen is currently unknown.

Only in-frame clones appear in the TCRdb table, and some are missing; sequencing was by immunoSEQ multiplex PCR. This sample has roughly 460,000 clones, with roughly nine tenths found just once. The treatment here: about 20 received Ad26.COV2.S at low or high dose, single or two shots; five or six received placebo; per-sample allocation not given. On day 63 after the first injection, vaccine and placebo recipients gave samples. What was given as vaccine was an Ad26 vector encoding Wuhan-strain SARS-CoV-2 spike. The ends lost 1 base at V and 7 bases at J; junction bases unmatched: 8. Germline lookup yields CDR1 SGHRS and CDR2 YFSETQ. The CDR3 is 16 residues long.

Here the sequenced sample was peripheral blood, taken in a trial of Ad26.COV2.S vaccine versus placebo. The receptor was derived from a person aged 18-60 years who received the Ad26.COV2.S COVID-19 vaccine or a placebo. The gene calls are TRBV5-1 and TRBJ2-1; 10 nucleotides line up with TRBD1. CDR3 sequence reads: CASSLKPADRGNEQFF. Written as DNA, the CDR3 is TGCGCCAGCAGCTTGAAGCCCGCGGACAGGGGGAATGAGCAGTTCTTC.